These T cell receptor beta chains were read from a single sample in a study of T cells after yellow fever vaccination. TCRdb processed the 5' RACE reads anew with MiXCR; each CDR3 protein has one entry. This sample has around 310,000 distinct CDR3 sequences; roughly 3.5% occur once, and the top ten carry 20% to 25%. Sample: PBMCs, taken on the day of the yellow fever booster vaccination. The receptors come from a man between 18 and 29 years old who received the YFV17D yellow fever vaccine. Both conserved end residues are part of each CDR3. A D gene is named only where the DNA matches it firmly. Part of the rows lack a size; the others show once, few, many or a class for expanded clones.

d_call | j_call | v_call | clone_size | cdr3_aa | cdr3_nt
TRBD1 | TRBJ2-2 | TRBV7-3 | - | CASSPLGTANTGELFF | TGTGCCAGCAGCCCTCTAGGGACAGCAAACACCGGGGAGCTGTTTTTT
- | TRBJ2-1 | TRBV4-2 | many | CASSRGNEQFF | TGTGCCAGCAGCCGGGGAAATGAGCAGTTCTTC
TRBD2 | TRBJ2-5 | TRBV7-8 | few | CASSLVKGTRQETQYF | TGTGCCAGCAGCTTAGTTAAAGGGACTAGGCAAGAGACCCAGTACTTC
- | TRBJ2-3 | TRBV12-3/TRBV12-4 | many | CASSNSDTQYF | TGTGCCAGCAGTAATTCAGATACGCAGTATTTT
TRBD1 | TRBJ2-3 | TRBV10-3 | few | CAISGQGIATDTQYF | TGTGCCATCAGTGGACAGGGAATTGCTACAGATACGCAGTATTTT
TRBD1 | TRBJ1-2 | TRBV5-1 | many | CASSSTGNYGYTF | TGCGCCAGCAGCTCGACAGGGAACTATGGCTACACCTTC
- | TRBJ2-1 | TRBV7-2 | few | CASSSGTFNEQFF | TGTGCCAGCAGCTCCGGGACATTCAATGAGCAGTTCTTC
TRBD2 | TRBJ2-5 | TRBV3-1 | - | CASSLGASGLGTQYF | TGTGCCAGCAGCCTGGGGGCTAGCGGGCTTGGGACCCAGTACTTC
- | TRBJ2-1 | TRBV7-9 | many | CASTWDNNEQFF | TGTGCCAGCACCTGGGACAACAATGAGCAGTTCTTC
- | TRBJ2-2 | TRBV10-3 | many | CAISLDLYTGELFF | TGTGCCATCAGTTTAGACTTGTACACCGGGGAGCTGTTTTTT